The T cell receptor beta chain under discussion was sequenced for a study of CDR3 diversity in severe acne (dated by TCRdb to between 2018 and 2021). Concerning this clonotype itself: Its antigen remains undetermined. No much larger clone exists at a distance of one base, and base qualities are not known.

Receptor amplification or capture employed PCR. Reads for this sample came from an Illumina HiSeq 2000. The public sequencing data were trimmed at Q25 with fastp and processed into clonotypes with MiXCR by TCRdb, which kept only in-frame beta chains. Rows merge per CDR3 protein into single entries with the most common DNA and genes. The sample table holds roughly 81,000 distinct CDR3 sequences, of which 45% to 50% were seen once. The top ten clonotypes cover about 9.4% of the sample. In the germline V gene, CDR1 corresponds to MNHEY and CDR2 to SVGAGI. V and J are truncated by 4 bases and 0 bases respectively, leaving an intervening sequence of 7 bases. Including the terminal cysteine and phenylalanine, the CDR3 comprises 14 residues. Only the CDR3 region is kept as DNA, spanning 42 bases read in frame from base 1.

Sequencing was performed on blood. The receptor chain draws on TRBV6-5 and TRBJ1-3, with the D gene not clear enough to name. The receptor comes from a male donor in good health, serving as a control. The nucleotides read TGTGCCAGCAGTTTTGGGAACTCTGGAAACACCATATATTTT. Its protein is CASSFGNSGNTIYF.